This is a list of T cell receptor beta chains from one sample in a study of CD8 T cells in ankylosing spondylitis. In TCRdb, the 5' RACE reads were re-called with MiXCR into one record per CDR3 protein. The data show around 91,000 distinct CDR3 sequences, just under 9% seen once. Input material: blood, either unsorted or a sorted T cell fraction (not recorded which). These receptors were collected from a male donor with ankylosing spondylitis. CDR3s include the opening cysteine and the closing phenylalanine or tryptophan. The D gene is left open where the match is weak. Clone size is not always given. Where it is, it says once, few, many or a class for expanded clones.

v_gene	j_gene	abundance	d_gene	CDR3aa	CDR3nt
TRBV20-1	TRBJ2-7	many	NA	CSARDLAEVYEQYF	TGCAGTGCTAGAGATCTTGCGGAGGTCTACGAGCAGTACTTC
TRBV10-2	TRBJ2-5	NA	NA	CASSRDLETQYF	TGCGCCAGCAGCCGGGATTTGGAGACCCAGTACTTC
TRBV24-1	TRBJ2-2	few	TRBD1	CATSDLGTGSGELFF	TGTGCCACCAGTGATTTGGGGACAGGATCCGGGGAGCTGTTTTTT
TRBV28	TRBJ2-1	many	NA	CASSLLYWGNEQFF	TGTGCCAGCAGTTTATTGTATTGGGGGAATGAGCAGTTCTTC
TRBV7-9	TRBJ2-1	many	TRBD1	CASSARLGQGGDEQFF	TGTGCCAGCAGCGCTAGGTTGGGACAGGGAGGGGATGAGCAGTTCTTC
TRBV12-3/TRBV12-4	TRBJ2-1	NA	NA	CASSPIGGPSSYNEQFF	TGTGCCAGCAGTCCGATAGGGGGTCCCAGCTCCTACAATGAGCAGTTCTTC
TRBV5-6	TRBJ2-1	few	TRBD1	CASSYGDRGHREQFF	TGTGCCAGCAGCTACGGGGACAGGGGTCATCGTGAGCAGTTCTTC
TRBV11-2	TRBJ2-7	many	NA	CASGTPTYEQYF	TGTGCCAGCGGGACTCCCACCTACGAGCAGTACTTC
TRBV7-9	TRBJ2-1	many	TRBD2	CASSQAGDEQFF	TGTGCCAGCAGCCAGGCGGGGGATGAGCAGTTCTTC
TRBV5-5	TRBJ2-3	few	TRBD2	CASSSGTSFNTDTQYF	TGTGCCAGCAGCTCAGGGACTAGCTTTAACACAGATACGCAGTATTTT
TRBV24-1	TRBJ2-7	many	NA	CATSEPGNPYEQYF	TGTGCCACCAGTGAACCAGGGAACCCCTACGAGCAGTACTTC
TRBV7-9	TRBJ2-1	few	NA	CASSLDGRYNEQFF	TGTGCCAGCAGCTTAGACGGTCGCTACAATGAGCAGTTCTTC
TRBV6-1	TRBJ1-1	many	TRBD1	CASSPRTGMNTEAFF	TGTGCCAGCAGTCCACGGACAGGGATGAACACTGAAGCTTTCTTT
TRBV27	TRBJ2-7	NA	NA	CASIFGGEQYF	TGTGCCAGCATCTTTGGGGGGGAGCAGTACTTC
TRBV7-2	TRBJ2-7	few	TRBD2	CASSLLAGSSSYEQYF	TGTGCCAGCAGCTTACTAGCGGGATCCAGCTCCTACGAGCAGTACTTC
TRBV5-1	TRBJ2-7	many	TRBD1	CASSWGQGYEQYF	TGCGCCAGCAGCTGGGGACAGGGGTACGAGCAGTACTTC
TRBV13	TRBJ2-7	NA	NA	CASSLVANHYEQYF	TGTGCCAGCAGCTTAGTGGCGAACCACTACGAGCAGTACTTC
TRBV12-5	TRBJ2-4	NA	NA	CASGPGDLRDIQYF	TGTGCTAGTGGTCCCGGGGACCTCCGGGACATTCAGTACTTC
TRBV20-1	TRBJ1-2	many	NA	CSARSRQLYGYTF	TGCAGTGCTCGCTCCCGACAGCTCTATGGCTACACCTTC
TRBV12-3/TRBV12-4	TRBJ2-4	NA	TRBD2	CASSLPGLAGAKNIQYF	TGTGCCAGCAGTTTACCGGGACTAGCGGGTGCAAAAAACATTCAGTACTTC
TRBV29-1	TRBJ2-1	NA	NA	CSVELSIPYNEQFF	TGCAGCGTTGAACTGTCCATTCCCTACAATGAGCAGTTCTTC
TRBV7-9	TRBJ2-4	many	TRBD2	CASSFRTSGRRNIQYF	TGTGCCAGCAGCTTCCGGACTAGCGGGAGGAGGAACATTCAGTACTTC
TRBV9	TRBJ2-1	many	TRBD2	CASSGGGLAGNEQFF	TGTGCCAGCAGCGGGGGGGGGCTAGCGGGAAATGAGCAGTTCTTC
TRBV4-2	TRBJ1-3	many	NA	CASSPGGSGNTIYF	TGTGCCAGCAGCCCCGGGGGGTCTGGAAACACCATATATTTT
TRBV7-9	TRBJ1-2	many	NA	CASSLNSGGYTF	TGTGCCAGCAGCTTAAATTCGGGTGGCTACACCTTC
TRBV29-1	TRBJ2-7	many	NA	CSVAGPLVYEQYF	TGCAGCGTTGCAGGTCCCCTCGTGTACGAGCAGTACTTC
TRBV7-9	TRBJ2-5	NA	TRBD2	CASSQGASGWETQYF	TGTGCCAGCAGCCAAGGGGCTAGCGGGTGGGAGACCCAGTACTTC
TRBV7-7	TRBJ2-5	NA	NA	CASSMAGALETQYF	TGTGCCAGCAGCATGGCAGGGGCTTTGGAGACCCAGTACTTC
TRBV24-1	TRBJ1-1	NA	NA	CATSVGQGTEAFF	NA
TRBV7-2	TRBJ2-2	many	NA	CASSLAPGYTGELFF	TGTGCCAGCAGCTTAGCGCCAGGGTACACCGGGGAGCTGTTTTTT
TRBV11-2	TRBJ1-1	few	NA	CASSLGKGREAFF	TGTGCCAGCAGCTTAGGAAAGGGGCGGGAAGCTTTCTTT
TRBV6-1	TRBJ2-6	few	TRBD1	CASSGTGDSGANVLTF	TGTGCCAGCAGTGGCACAGGGGACTCTGGGGCCAACGTCCTGACTTTC
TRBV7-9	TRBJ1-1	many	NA	CASSTNQGTNTEAFF	TGTGCCAGCAGCACAAACCAAGGGACGAACACTGAAGCTTTCTTT
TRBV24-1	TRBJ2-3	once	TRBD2	CATSALGTSGDSTDTQYF	TGTGCCACCAGTGCCCTTGGGACTAGCGGGGATAGCACAGATACGCAGTATTTT
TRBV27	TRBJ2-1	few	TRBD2	CASSLAGEGYNEQFF	TGTGCCAGCAGTTTAGCGGGAGAGGGTTACAATGAGCAGTTCTTC
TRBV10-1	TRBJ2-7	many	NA	CASSESGTSYEQYF	TGCGCCAGCAGTGAGAGCGGAACCTCCTACGAGCAGTACTTC
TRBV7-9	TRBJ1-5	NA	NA	CASSLAGGSNQPQHF	TGTGCCAGCAGCTTAGCAGGGGGTAGCAATCAGCCCCAGCATTTT
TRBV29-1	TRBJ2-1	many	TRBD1	CSVPTGAVVNEQFF	TGCAGCGTCCCTACAGGGGCGGTCGTCAATGAGCAGTTCTTC
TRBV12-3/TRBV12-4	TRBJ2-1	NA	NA	CACSPGTGPPESYNEQFF	TGTGCCTGCAGCCCTGGGACCGGCCCACCAGAGTCCTACAATGAGCAGTTCTTC
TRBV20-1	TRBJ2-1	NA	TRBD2	CSVAGGPRDEQFF	TGCAGTGTAGCGGGAGGGCCGAGGGATGAGCAGTTCTTC
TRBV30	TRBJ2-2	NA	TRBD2	CAWGGLAGGPGELFF	TGTGCCTGGGGGGGACTAGCGGGAGGTCCCGGGGAGCTGTTTTTT
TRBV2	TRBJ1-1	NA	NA	CASSRVPRMNTEAFF	TGTGCCAGCAGTAGGGTACCGCGCATGAACACTGAAGCTTTCTTT
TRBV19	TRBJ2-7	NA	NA	CASSIRRDDYEQYF	TGTGCCAGTAGTATACGCAGGGATGACTACGAGCAGTACTTC
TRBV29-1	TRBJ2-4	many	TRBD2	CSGMGTSGGDGAKNIQYF	TGCAGCGGGATGGGGACTAGCGGGGGGGACGGAGCCAAAAACATTCAGTACTTC
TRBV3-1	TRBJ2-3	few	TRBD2	CATARGGSGDTQYF	TGTGCTACGGCGCGGGGGGGTTCAGGAGATACGCAGTATTTT
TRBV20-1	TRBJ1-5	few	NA	CSARDPDSSQPQHF	TGCAGTGCTAGAGATCCAGACAGTTCACAGCCCCAGCATTTT
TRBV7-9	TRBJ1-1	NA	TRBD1	CASSSPTGEGNTEAFF	TGTGCCAGCAGCTCCCCGACAGGGGAAGGAAACACTGAAGCTTTCTTT
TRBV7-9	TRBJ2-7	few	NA	CASSLGFNEQYF	TGTGCCAGCAGCTTAGGTTTCAACGAGCAGTACTTC
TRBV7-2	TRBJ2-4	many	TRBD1	CASSLGQLQYF	TGTGCCAGCAGCTTGGGACAGCTTCAGTACTTC
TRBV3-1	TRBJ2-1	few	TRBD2	CASSPKAGGFYNEQFF	TGTGCCAGCAGTCCCAAAGCGGGAGGCTTCTACAATGAGCAGTTCTTC
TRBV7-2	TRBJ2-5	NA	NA	CASSLPPQETQYF	TGTGCCAGCAGCTTACCGCCTCAAGAGACCCAGTACTTC
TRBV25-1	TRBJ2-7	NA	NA	CASSETPKVGYEQYF	TGTGCCAGCAGTGAGACCCCCAAGGTTGGCTACGAGCAGTACTTC
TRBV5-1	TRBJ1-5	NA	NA	CASSLDSSLNQPQHF	TGCGCCAGCAGCTTGGACAGCAGCCTCAATCAGCCCCAGCATTTT
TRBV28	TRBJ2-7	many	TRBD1	CASTTRDREYYEQYF	TGTGCCAGCACTACCCGGGACAGGGAATACTACGAGCAGTACTTC
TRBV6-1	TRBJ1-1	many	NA	CASSEPAGEAYTEAFF	TGTGCCAGCAGTGAACCCGCAGGGGAGGCGTACACTGAAGCTTTCTTT
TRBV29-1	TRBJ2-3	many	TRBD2	CSVVGETSVDLLSTDTQYF	TGCAGCGTTGTGGGGGAAACTAGCGTCGACCTTCTTAGCACAGATACGCAGTATTTT
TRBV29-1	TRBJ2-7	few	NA	CSAEGDGHSYEQYF	TGCAGCGCCGAAGGGGACGGCCATTCCTACGAGCAGTACTTC
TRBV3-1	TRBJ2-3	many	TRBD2	CASSQAGLADTQYF	TGTGCCAGCAGCCAAGCGGGACTAGCGGATACGCAGTATTTT
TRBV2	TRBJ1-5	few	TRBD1	CASSEYGQGHQPQHF	TGTGCCAGCAGTGAATACGGACAGGGCCATCAGCCCCAGCATTTT
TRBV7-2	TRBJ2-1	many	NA	CASSLARLFGRSDEQFF	TGTGCCAGCAGCTTAGCGAGGCTTTTTGGGCGGAGTGATGAGCAGTTCTTC